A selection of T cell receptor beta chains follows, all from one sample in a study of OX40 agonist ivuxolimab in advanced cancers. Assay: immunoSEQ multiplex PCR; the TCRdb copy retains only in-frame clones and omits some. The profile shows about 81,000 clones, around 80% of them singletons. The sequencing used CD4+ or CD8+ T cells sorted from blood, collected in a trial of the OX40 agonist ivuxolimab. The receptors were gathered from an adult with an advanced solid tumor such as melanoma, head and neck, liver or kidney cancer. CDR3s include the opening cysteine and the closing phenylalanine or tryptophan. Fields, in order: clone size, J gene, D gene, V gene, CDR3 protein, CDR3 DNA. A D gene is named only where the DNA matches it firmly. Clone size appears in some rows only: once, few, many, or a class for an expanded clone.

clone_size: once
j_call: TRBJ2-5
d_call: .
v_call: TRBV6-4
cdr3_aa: CASSDGLDGTQYF
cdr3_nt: TGTGCCAGCAGTGACGGGCTAGACGGGACCCAGTACTTC

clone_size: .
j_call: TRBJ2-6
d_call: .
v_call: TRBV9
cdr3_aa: CASSVAGTGANVLTF
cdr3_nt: TGTGCCAGCAGCGTAGCAGGGACTGGGGCCAACGTCCTGACTTTC

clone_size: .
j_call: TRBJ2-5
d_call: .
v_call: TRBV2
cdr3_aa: CAWSFRKGETQYF
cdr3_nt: TGTGCCTGGAGTTTCAGGAAGGGAGAGACCCAGTACTTC

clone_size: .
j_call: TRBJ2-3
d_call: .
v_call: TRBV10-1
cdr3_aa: CASTSGLNTDTQYF
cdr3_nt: TGCGCCAGCACGTCGGGCCTTAACACAGATACGCAGTATTTT

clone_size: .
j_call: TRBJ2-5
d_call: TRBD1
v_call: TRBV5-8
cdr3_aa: CASSPDRGRETQYF
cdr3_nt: TGTGCCAGCAGCCCGGACAGGGGGCGGGAGACCCAGTACTTC

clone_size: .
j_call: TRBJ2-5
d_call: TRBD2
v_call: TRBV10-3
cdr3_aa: CAIREIGLAGSQETQYF
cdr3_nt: TGTGCCATCAGAGAAATCGGACTAGCGGGGAGCCAAGAGACCCAGTACTTC

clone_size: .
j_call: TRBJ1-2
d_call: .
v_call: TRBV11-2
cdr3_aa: CASSLDAAYGYTF
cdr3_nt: TGTGCCAGCAGCTTAGATGCCGCTTATGGCTACACCTTC

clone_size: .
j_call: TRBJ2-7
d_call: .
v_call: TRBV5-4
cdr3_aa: CASSFGISSYEQYF
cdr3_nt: TGTGCCAGCAGCTTTGGGATTAGCTCCTACGAGCAGTACTTC

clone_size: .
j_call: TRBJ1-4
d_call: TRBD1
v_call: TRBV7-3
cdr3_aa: CASSRGGQANEKLFF
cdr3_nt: TGTGCCAGCAGCCGGGGCGGACAGGCAAATGAAAAACTGTTTTTT

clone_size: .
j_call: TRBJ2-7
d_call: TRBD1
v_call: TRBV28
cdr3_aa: CASSSLLDREAYEQYF
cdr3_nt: TGTGCCAGCAGCTCCCTTTTGGACAGGGAAGCCTACGAGCAGTACTTC

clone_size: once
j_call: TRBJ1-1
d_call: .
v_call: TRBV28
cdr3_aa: CASYPPEQNTEAFF
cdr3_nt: TGTGCCAGTTACCCGCCTGAACAGAACACTGAAGCTTTCTTT

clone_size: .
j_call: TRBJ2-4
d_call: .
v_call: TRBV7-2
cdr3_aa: CASSLALGGKVQYF
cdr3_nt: TGTGCCAGCAGCCTAGCGTTAGGGGGCAAAGTTCAGTACTTC

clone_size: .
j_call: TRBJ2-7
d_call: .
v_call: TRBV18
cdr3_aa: CASSPPQGEDEQYF
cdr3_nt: TGTGCCAGCTCACCACCACAGGGCGAGGACGAGCAGTACTTC

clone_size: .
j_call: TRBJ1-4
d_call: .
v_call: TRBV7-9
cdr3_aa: CASSSGNNEKLFF
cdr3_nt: TGTGCCAGCAGCTCGGGGAATAATGAAAAACTGTTTTTT

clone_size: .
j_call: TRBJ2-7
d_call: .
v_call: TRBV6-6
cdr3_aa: CASSSESYEQYF
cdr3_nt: TGTGCCAGCAGTTCAGAATCCTACGAGCAGTACTTC

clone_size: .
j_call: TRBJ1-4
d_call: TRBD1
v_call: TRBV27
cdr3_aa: CASHTTGWLTTNEKLFF
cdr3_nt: TGTGCCAGCCATACGACAGGGTGGCTTACAACTAATGAAAAACTGTTTTTT

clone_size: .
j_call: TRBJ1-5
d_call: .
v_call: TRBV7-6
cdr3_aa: CASSPLTYSNQPQHF
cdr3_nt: TGTGCCAGCAGCCCTCTAACATATAGCAATCAGCCCCAGCATTTT

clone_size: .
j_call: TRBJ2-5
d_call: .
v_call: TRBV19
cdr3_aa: CASSYGGDTQYF
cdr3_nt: TGTGCCAGTAGTTACGGAGGAGACACCCAGTACTTC

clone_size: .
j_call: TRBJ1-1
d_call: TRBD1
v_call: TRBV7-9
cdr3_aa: CASSPQTGPLEAFF
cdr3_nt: TGTGCCAGCAGCCCCCAGACAGGGCCCCTTGAAGCTTTCTTT

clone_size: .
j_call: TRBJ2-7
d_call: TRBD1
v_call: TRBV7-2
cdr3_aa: CASSPRKGASYEQYF
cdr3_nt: TGTGCCAGCAGCCCCCGAAAGGGGGCCTCCTACGAGCAGTACTTC

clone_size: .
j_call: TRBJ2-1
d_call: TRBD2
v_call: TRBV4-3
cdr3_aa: CASSRYGLARHEQFF
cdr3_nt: TGCGCCAGCAGCCGCTATGGACTAGCTAGACATGAGCAGTTCTTC

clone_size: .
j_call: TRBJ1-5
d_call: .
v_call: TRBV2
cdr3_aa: CASSEGGQGNQPQHF
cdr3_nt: TGTGCCAGCAGTGAAGGAGGGCAGGGGAATCAGCCCCAGCATTTT